This TCR beta chain was obtained from a study of control samples from healthy donors and cancer patients. TCRdb's table, derived via immunoSEQ multiplex PCR, lists solely in-frame clones and lacks some. Among about 55,000 clones, approximately 95% were seen once, and the ten largest hold about 1%. Germline V gene sequence: CDR1 MNHEY, CDR2 SVGAGI. The CDR3 runs to 13 residues. V was cut by 6 bases and J by 0 bases, with 6 bases left in between. A single count supports this clone. The TCR comes from a woman between 18 and 30 years old in good health. The chain joins TRBV6-5 to TRBJ1-3; D is unresolved. Sequences were obtained from blood. This CDR3 reads CASRRHSGNTIYF. Here the CDR3 DNA reads TGTGCCAGCAGACGACACTCTGGAAACACCATATATTTT.